The rows below give T cell receptor beta chains drawn from one sample of a study of T cells expressing NK-cell markers. TCRdb re-called the 5' RACE reads and catalogs CDR3 proteins one per entry, DNA excluded. This repertoire includes roughly 380,000 distinct CDR3 sequences. The sample taken for sequencing was blood T cells: a sorted CD56 or NKG2C T cell subset, CD4+ or CD8+ T cells, or bulk PBMC T cells (not recorded which). Receptors were obtained from a man between 18 and 69 years old in good health. The CDR3 runs from the conserved cysteine through the conserved F or W.

>TRBJ2-3|TRBV5-1
CASSLDGTGGGDTQYF
>TRBJ2-7|TRBV12-3/TRBV12-4
CASSKDYEQYF
>TRBJ1-1|TRBV7-8
CASSLEDGENTEAFF
>TRBJ2-3|TRBV2
CARGTAGDTQYF
>TRBJ1-3|TRBV18
CASSPVDSGSTIYF
>TRBJ2-3|TRBV7-2
CASSTFPRGGTDTQYF
>TRBJ2-2|TRBV7-2
CASSLPRVLGTGELFF
>TRBJ2-3|TRBV29-1
CSVDRGTFTDTQYF
>TRBJ2-7|TRBV12-3/TRBV12-4
CASTAAQGVHEQYF
>TRBJ2-1|TRBV29-1
CSVEDRKYNEQFF
>TRBJ2-5|TRBV18
CASSPSHREETQYF
>TRBJ1-5|TRBV15
CATSRARTAPSNQPQHF
>TRBJ2-3|TRBV13
CASSLGGAAPDTQYF
>TRBJ2-7|TRBV28
CASLRQGYEQYF
>TRBJ2-7|TRBV7-2
CASSLSAGQGSSYEQYF
>TRBJ2-7|TRBV20-1
CSASPGLGLAGGGYEQYF
>TRBJ2-4|TRBV18
CASSPSQDGPGFDKNIQYF
>TRBJ1-6|TRBV12-3/TRBV12-4
CASPRGGSYNSPLHF
>TRBJ2-7|TRBV15
CATSRDRGAYEQYF
>TRBJ2-3|TRBV2
CASNVIGGGDAQYF
>TRBJ2-5|TRBV18
CASSPPSGQKETQYF
>TRBJ2-5|TRBV18
CASSPPTGGMQTQYF
>TRBJ2-7|TRBV5-1
CASSPYATQSYEQYF
>TRBJ2-7|TRBV12-3/TRBV12-4
CASTWDSSYEQYF
>TRBJ2-7|TRBV11-2
CASSLTGLYEQYF
>TRBJ2-5|TRBV19
CASSMLYRTGGGETQYF
>TRBJ1-3|TRBV12-3/TRBV12-4
CASSQRDRGAGNTIYF
>TRBJ2-3|TRBV19
CASSRTHDYTDTQYF
>TRBJ1-6|TRBV7-2
CASSLRGSPLHF
>TRBJ1-1|TRBV7-3
CASSQQGGPGQAFF
>TRBJ1-4|TRBV20-1
CSAREAGGNEKLFF
>TRBJ1-5|TRBV27
CASSLRRGNQPQHF
>TRBJ1-1|TRBV2
CASSETWVRNTEAFF
>TRBJ1-1|TRBV20-1
CSAIRQNTEAFF
>TRBJ2-7|TRBV28
CASSLAGGGAIIQYF
>TRBJ2-2|TRBV7-8
CASSPLSGTGKGRELFF
>TRBJ2-7|TRBV3-1
CASSEGGAPKEQYF
>TRBJ2-7|TRBV27
CASSSTGWGEQYF
>TRBJ2-2|TRBV2
CASSDPYEARGELFF
>TRBJ2-5|TRBV5-1
CASSRLAGEETQYF
>TRBJ2-5|TRBV7-3
CASSSDRQETQYF
>TRBJ2-7|TRBV20-1
CSVLGISYEQYF
>TRBJ2-5|TRBV29-1
CSALASRGSLQETQYF
>TRBJ2-7|TRBV28
CASSSTGGWYF
>TRBJ2-2|TRBV29-1
CSVQGETGELFF
>TRBJ2-4|TRBV27
CASSLSRPRLAGKLAKNIQYF
>TRBJ2-7|TRBV2
CASSLQGYSYEQYF
>TRBJ1-1|TRBV10-3
CAISEWTGNTEAFF
>TRBJ2-1|TRBV3-1
CASSQEWAGGPRSSYNEQFF